This TCR beta chain was sequenced for a study of identical twins. Study outcomes and limitations: The abundant beta clonotypes from cord blood had fewer insertions, and memory repertoires had none of this.

CDR1 and CDR2 from the germline V gene are DFQATT and SNEGSKA (reference sequence). The trim removed 4 bases at V and 1 base at J, leaving 10 bases unmatched. CDR3 length equals 15 residues. A single record per CDR3 protein comes from TCRdb applying MiXCR to the 5' RACE reads. Counted here are approximately 600,000 distinct CDR3 sequences, about 7.6% occurring once; the ten biggest clones make up roughly 1.5%. This clonotype was seen only a few times. Its antigen is as yet unknown. These data are also associated with another study on yellow fever vaccine responses in identical twins. That work adds: Among the twins, the vaccine T cell response reportedly seemed partly convergent and partly personalized.

The V gene is TRBV20-1, the J gene TRBJ2-7, with 7 positions matching TRBD1. The source material was PBMCs. This clonotype originated in a woman aged 18-29 years in good health. The CDR3 loop is CSAIPGTEVSYEQYF. For the CDR3, the DNA is TGCAGTGCTATCCCCGGGACAGAGGTTTCCTACGAGCAGTACTTC.